This T cell receptor beta chain came from a study of Graves' ophthalmopathy and Graves' hyperthyroidism. Germline CDR1 and CDR2: LNHNV and YYDKDF (reference sequence). The length of the CDR3 is 15 residues. With V trimmed by 0 bases and J by 6 bases, 7 bases remained unmatched. Amplified material comprised TCR beta CDR3 regions derived from RNA transcripts. A first-round RT-PCR used HTBI primers, followed by a second-round multiplex PCR. TCRdb passed the multiplex PCR reads through MiXCR, listing each CDR3 protein once. The sample carries around 470,000 distinct CDR3 sequences, under 15% recorded once. As regards this clonotype: Its target is unknown.

Study observations and caveats: A 13-signature model separated ophthalmopathy from stable hyperthyroidism, roughly 85% sensitivity, approximately 84% specificity.

The genes are TRBV15 and TRBJ2-7, with 8 bases that match TRBD1. Sequencing was done on a sample of blood. The receptor was isolated from a woman in her 30s with Graves' ophthalmopathy. CDR3 sequence: CATSRDHQGAGEQYF. Written as DNA, the CDR3 is TGTGCCACCAGCAGAGATCATCAGGGGGCGGGCGAGCAGTACTTC.